This entry describes one T cell receptor beta chain. Antigen: not known. Second-dose intervals of approximately 4 or approximately 12 weeks were pooled. This table comes from immunoSEQ multiplex PCR, and its TCRdb copy is limited to in-frame clones, with some not included. The profile shows 150,000 or so clones, 90% to 95% of them singletons. These data originate in a study of T cell responses to AZD1222 COVID-19 vaccine. General study results and limits: Only a handful of AZD1222 recipients, six or seven in all, had baseline seropositivity. Close to half of spike-specific TCRs reportedly recognize unmutated variant regions.

The clonotype comes from an adult who received the AZD1222 COVID-19 vaccine. Sequencing used peripheral blood, obtained 28 days after the second AZD1222 dose.

CDR3: CASSLSGGAPYNEQFF. The CDR3 nucleotides are TGTGCCAGCAGCCTTAGCGGGGGGGCCCCCTACAATGAGCAGTTCTTC. The V and J genes are TRBV7-9 and TRBJ2-1; 11 nucleotides line up with TRBD2. CDR3 length: 16 amino acids. V gave up 5 bases and J gave up 2 bases; unmatched junction bases: 5. Germline V gives CDR1 SEHNR, CDR2 FQNEAQ (reference sequence).